The rows below give T cell receptor beta chains drawn from one sample of a study of shared clonotypes between healthy human individuals. The repertoire was sequenced with immunoSEQ multiplex PCR; TCRdb's copy has only in-frame clones and lacks some. The repertoire consists of millions of clones, with roughly 95% occurring once and the leading ten covering 0.1% to 0.15%. The sequenced sample consisted of naive CD4+ T cells sorted from blood. These receptors were taken from a man aged 18 to 29 in good health. CDR3s include the opening cysteine and the closing phenylalanine or tryptophan. D genes are given only for firm matches. Clone size is shown for a subset of rows, as once, few, many or a class of expanded clone.

DNA | CDR3 | size | V | D | J
TGTGCCAGCTCACCGAAGGGAGAGACCCAGTACTTC | CASSPKGETQYF | NA | TRBV18 | NA | TRBJ2-5
TGTGCCAGCAGCTCCTTTTCGCGGCGATACGAGCAGTACTTC | CASSSFSRRYEQYF | NA | TRBV5-6 | NA | TRBJ2-7
TGTGCCAGCAGCCAAAGGAGCGGGGGGGATGAGCAGTTCTTC | CASSQRSGGDEQFF | NA | TRBV11-1 | TRBD2 | TRBJ2-1
TGTGCCAGCAGCTTAACAGGCTACGAGCAGTACTTC | CASSLTGYEQYF | NA | TRBV7-2 | NA | TRBJ2-7
TGTGCCATCAGGGGTAGCGGGAGTGAGACCCAGTACTTC | CAIRGSGSETQYF | NA | TRBV10-3 | TRBD2 | TRBJ2-5
TGTGCCTGGAGTGCAGAGACTTCAGGGCCCCAGCATTTT | CAWSAETSGPQHF | NA | TRBV30 | NA | TRBJ1-5
TGTGCCAGCAGGGGGACAGGGGTCTATGGCTACACCTTC | CASRGTGVYGYTF | NA | TRBV6-6 | TRBD1 | TRBJ1-2
TGTGCCAGCAGTGAAGCGCTTCGTTGGGCTATCCCCTACGAGCAGTACTTC | CASSEALRWAIPYEQYF | NA | TRBV6-1 | NA | TRBJ2-7
TGTGCCAGCAGGGAGACAGGGCAGAACACTGAAGCTTTCTTT | CASRETGQNTEAFF | NA | TRBV25-1 | TRBD1 | TRBJ1-1
TGTGCCAGCAGTGAGTTGGGACTAGCGGGGATTAGCACAGATACGCAGTATTTT | CASSELGLAGISTDTQYF | once | TRBV2 | TRBD2 | TRBJ2-3
TGTGCCAGCACCACAAGGGGGGCCCAAGAGACCCAGTACTTC | CASTTRGAQETQYF | NA | TRBV6-4 | NA | TRBJ2-5
TGCGCCAGCAGCCAAGATGGAACGGGGGCCTGGGGGAATGAGCAGTTCTTC | CASSQDGTGAWGNEQFF | NA | TRBV4-3 | NA | TRBJ2-1
TGTGCCAGCAGCCAAGAAAGAGCGGGGGGCCCCAATGAGCAGTTCTTC | CASSQERAGGPNEQFF | NA | TRBV4-2 | TRBD2 | TRBJ2-1
TGTGCCAGCAGTTACAGACAGAAGGGGGTCTACGAGCAGTACTTC | CASSYRQKGVYEQYF | NA | TRBV6-5 | NA | TRBJ2-7
TGCGCCAGCAGCCAAGAAAAGAATAGGCAAGGGGCAGAGACCCAGTACTTC | CASSQEKNRQGAETQYF | NA | TRBV4-1 | NA | TRBJ2-5
TGCGCCAGCAGCTCCGGGACATCCTCCTACGAGCAGTACTTC | CASSSGTSSYEQYF | NA | TRBV5-1 | NA | TRBJ2-7
TGTGCCAGCAGCTTAGATGGCAGAGTAAACACTGAAGCTTTCTTT | CASSLDGRVNTEAFF | NA | TRBV7-8 | NA | TRBJ1-1
TGTGCCAGCAGCTTAGCCCAGGGAGGTCCCAACACAGATACGCAGTATTTT | CASSLAQGGPNTDTQYF | NA | TRBV7-9 | NA | TRBJ2-3
TGTGCCAGCAGCCTCTGGGGCAGCGTTTCTAACTATGGCTACACCTTC | CASSLWGSVSNYGYTF | once | TRBV27 | NA | TRBJ1-2
TGTGCCAGCAGTTTAATGGCGGGACAGGAAAGAGTCTTT | CASSLMAGQERVF | NA | TRBV28 | TRBD1 | TRBJ1-1
TGTGCCAGTAGTAACTTAACCGGGACAGGGTACTACGAGCAGTACTTC | CASSNLTGTGYYEQYF | NA | TRBV19 | TRBD1 | TRBJ2-7
TGTGCCATCAGTGAGTCATTAGGACAGGGAGACCACGAGCAGTACTTC | CAISESLGQGDHEQYF | NA | TRBV10-3 | TRBD1 | TRBJ2-7
TGCGCCAGCAGCCTTCCGGGACAGGGAACCTACACCTTC | CASSLPGQGTYTF | NA | TRBV5-1 | TRBD1 | TRBJ1-2
TGTGCCAGCAGCGGGGCTTGGCTAGCGGGAATCGATGAGCAGTTCTTC | CASSGAWLAGIDEQFF | NA | TRBV5-8 | TRBD2 | TRBJ2-1
TGTGCCAGCAGCTCTTACGCCCAGGGCTATAACGGCTACACCTTC | CASSSYAQGYNGYTF | NA | TRBV5-6 | NA | TRBJ1-2
TGTGCCAGCCCCCAGCGGGGGGGCTCTGGGGCCAACGTCCTGACTTTC | CASPQRGGSGANVLTF | NA | TRBV2 | TRBD2 | TRBJ2-6
TGTGCCAGCAGCCCCGGACAGGGCTATGGCTACACCTTC | CASSPGQGYGYTF | NA | TRBV7-8 | TRBD1 | TRBJ1-2
TGTGCCACCAGCAGAGCGGACTACCTCTACGAGCAGTACTTC | CATSRADYLYEQYF | once | TRBV15 | NA | TRBJ2-7
TGCAGCGTTGGAGGGCAGGGGGACTACGAGCAGTACTTC | CSVGGQGDYEQYF | NA | TRBV29-1 | TRBD1 | TRBJ2-7
TGCAGCGTTGCTAGCGCCTCCTACAATGAGCAGTTCTTC | CSVASASYNEQFF | NA | TRBV29-1 | NA | TRBJ2-1
TGTGCCTGGACGGGGACACGAGTTGACTATGGCTACACCTTC | CAWTGTRVDYGYTF | NA | TRBV30 | NA | TRBJ1-2
TGTGCCACCAGCACAAGTAGAGGGTCGGACGAGCAGTACTTC | CATSTSRGSDEQYF | NA | TRBV15 | NA | TRBJ2-7
TGCGCCAGCAGCCATCACAGGGCAGATACGCAGTATTTT | CASSHHRADTQYF | NA | TRBV4-3 | NA | TRBJ2-3